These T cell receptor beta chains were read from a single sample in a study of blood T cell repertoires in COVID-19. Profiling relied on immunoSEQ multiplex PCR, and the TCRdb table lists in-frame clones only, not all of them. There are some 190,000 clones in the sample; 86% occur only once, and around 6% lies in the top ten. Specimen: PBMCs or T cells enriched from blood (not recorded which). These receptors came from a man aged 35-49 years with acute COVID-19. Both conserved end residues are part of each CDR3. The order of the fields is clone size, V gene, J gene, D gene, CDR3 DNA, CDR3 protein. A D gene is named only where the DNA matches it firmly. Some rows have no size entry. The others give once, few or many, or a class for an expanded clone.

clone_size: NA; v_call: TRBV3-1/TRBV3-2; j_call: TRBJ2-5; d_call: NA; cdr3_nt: TGTGCCAGCAGCCAATCCCTCATTGCGGAGACCCAGTACTTC; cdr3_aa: CASSQSLIAETQYF
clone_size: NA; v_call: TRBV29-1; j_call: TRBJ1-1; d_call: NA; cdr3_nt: TGCAGCGTTGCTTATCAGGGCGACACTGAAGCTTTCTTT; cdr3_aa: CSVAYQGDTEAFF
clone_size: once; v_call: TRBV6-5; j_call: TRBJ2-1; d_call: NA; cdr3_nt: TGTGCCAGCAGCGAGCCGTTAGCGGAGTTCGGTGAGCAGTTCTTC; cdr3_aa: CASSEPLAEFGEQFF
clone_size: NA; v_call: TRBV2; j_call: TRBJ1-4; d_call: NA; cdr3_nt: TGTGCCAGCAAAGAGACAGGCAGTGCAACTAATGAAAAACTGTTTTTT; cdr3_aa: CASKETGSATNEKLFF
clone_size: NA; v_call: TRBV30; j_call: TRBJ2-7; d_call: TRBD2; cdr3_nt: TGTGCATCAAGCTGGCTAGCGGGAGGCGAGCAGTACTTC; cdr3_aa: CASSWLAGGEQYF
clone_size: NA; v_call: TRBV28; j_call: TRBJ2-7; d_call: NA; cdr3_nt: TGTGCCAGCAGTTTATTACAGGGCGGAAGGTACGAGCAGTACTTC; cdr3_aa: CASSLLQGGRYEQYF
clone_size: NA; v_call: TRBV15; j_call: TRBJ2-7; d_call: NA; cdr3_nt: TGTGCCGTGGGGATGGGGGGCGAGCAGTACTTC; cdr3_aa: CAVGMGGEQYF
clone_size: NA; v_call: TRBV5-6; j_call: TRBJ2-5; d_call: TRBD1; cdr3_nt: TGTGCCAGCAGCTGGACAGGGGGCAGGGAGACCCAGTACTTC; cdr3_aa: CASSWTGGRETQYF
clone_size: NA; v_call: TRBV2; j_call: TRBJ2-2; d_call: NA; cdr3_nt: TGTGCCAGCAGTGAAGTGGGGCCGAACACCGGGGAGCTGTTTTTT; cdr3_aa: CASSEVGPNTGELFF
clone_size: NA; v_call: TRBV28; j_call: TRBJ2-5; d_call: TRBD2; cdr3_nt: TGTGCCAGCAGTTCCTTTAGCGGGTTACAAGAGACCCAGTACTTC; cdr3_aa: CASSSFSGLQETQYF
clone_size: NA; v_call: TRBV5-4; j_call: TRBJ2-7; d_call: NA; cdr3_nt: TGTGCCAGCAGCTCCCCAACCTACGAGCAGTACTTC; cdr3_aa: CASSSPTYEQYF
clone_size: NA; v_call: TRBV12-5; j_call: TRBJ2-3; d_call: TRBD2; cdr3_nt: TGTGCTAGTGGTTTGGTAGGGAGGGGTAGCACAGATACGCAGTATTTT; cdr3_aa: CASGLVGRGSTDTQYF
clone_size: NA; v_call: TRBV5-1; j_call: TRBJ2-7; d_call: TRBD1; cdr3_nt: TGCGCCAGCATAGGACAGGGGGCCCACGAGCAGTACTTC; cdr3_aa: CASIGQGAHEQYF
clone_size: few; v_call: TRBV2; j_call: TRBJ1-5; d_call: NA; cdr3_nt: TGTGCCAGCAGTCAGACAGGATCGGCGTGGGGAAGCAATCAGCCCCAGCATTTT; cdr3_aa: CASSQTGSAWGSNQPQHF
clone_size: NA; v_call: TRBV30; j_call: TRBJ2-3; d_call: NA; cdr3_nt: TGTGCCTGGGGGCAAGGGGTTTTGAATACGCAGTATTTT; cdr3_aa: CAWGQGVLNTQYF
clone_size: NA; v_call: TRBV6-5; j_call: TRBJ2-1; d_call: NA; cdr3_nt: TGTGCCAGCAGTTATCGCACAGGGTCTAACAATGAGCAGTTCTTC; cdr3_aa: CASSYRTGSNNEQFF
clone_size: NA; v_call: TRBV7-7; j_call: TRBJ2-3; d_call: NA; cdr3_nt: TGTGCCAGCAGCTTAGGAGGACTTAGCACAGATACGCAGTATTTT; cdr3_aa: CASSLGGLSTDTQYF
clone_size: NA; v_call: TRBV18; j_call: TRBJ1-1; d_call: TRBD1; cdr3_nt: TGTGCCAGCTCACCAGGACAGGGGGCTACCACTGAAGCTTTCTTT; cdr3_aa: CASSPGQGATTEAFF
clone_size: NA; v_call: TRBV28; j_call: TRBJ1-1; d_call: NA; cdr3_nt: TGTGCCAGCAGTAGCCGAGGGGCTTTCTTT; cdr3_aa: CASSSRGAFF
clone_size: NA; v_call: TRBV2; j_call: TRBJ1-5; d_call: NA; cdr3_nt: TGTGCCAGCAATCTGGAGGCGAATCAGCCCCAGCATTTT; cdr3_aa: CASNLEANQPQHF
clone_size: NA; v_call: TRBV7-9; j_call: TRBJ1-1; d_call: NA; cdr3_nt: TGTGCCAGCAGCTTTTCGAGAACTGAAGCTTTCTTT; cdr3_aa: CASSFSRTEAFF
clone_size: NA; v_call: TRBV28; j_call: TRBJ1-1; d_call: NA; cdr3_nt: TGTGCCAGCACCACGAACCCCCTAGGCACTGAAGCTTTCTTT; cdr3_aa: CASTTNPLGTEAFF
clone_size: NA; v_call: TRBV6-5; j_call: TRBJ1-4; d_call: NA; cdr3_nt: TGTGCCAGCAGTCCCGAGAGGCCCTTACATGAAAAACTGTTTTTT; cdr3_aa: CASSPERPLHEKLFF
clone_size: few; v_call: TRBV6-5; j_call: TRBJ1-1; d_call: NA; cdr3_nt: TGTGCCAGCAGTACAACAGGGAGACTTGGTGCTTTCTTT; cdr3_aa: CASSTTGRLGAFF
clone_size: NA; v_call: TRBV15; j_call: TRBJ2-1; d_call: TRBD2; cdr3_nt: TGTGCCACCAGCAGAGATATAACTAGCGGGAGGTCCTACAATGAGCAGTTCTTC; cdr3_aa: CATSRDITSGRSYNEQFF
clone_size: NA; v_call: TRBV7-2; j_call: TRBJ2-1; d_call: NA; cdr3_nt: TGTGCCAGCAGCTTAGAGGCGGGGCGTAGCAATGAGCAGTTCTTC; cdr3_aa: CASSLEAGRSNEQFF
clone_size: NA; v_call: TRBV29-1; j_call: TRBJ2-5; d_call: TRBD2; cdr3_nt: TGCAGCGCCGCCGGACTAGCGGGAGTTGTAGAGACCCAGTACTTC; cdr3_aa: CSAAGLAGVVETQYF
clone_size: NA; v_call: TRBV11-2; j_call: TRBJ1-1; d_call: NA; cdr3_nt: TGTGCCAGCAGCTTATCGGGTACGTTTGGCACTGAAGCTTTCTTT; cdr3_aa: CASSLSGTFGTEAFF
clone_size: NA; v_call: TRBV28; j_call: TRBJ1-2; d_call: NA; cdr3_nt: TGTGCCAGCAGTTTGGCGCGGCGGTCGGGAGGCTACACCTTC; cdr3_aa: CASSLARRSGGYTF
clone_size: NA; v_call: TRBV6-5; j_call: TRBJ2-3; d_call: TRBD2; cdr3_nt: TGTGCCAGCGGGGCTGTCCTAGCGGGCACAGATACGCAGTATTTT; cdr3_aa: CASGAVLAGTDTQYF
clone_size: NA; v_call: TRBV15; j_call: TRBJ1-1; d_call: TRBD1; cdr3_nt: TGTGCCACCAGCTCGGCCGGACAGGGAAAAACTGAAGCTTTCTTT; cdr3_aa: CATSSAGQGKTEAFF